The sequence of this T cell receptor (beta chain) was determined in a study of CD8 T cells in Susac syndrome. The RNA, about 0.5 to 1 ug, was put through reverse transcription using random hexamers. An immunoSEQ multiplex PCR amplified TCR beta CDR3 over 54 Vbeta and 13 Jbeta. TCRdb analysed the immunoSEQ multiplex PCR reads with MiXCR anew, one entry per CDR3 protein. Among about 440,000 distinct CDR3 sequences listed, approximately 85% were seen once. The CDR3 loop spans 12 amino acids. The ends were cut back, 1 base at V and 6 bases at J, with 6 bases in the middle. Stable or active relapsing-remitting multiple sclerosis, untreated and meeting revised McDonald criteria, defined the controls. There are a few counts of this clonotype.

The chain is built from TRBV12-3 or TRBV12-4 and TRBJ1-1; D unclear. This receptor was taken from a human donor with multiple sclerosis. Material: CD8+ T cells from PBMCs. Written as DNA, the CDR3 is TGTGCCAGCAGTTTAGGGCTATCTGAAGCTTTCTTT. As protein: CASSLGLSEAFF.